A single sample is the source of the 27 T cell receptor beta chains below, sequenced in a study of T-cell memory formation after mild COVID-19. One entry per CDR3 protein results from TCRdb running MiXCR on the 5' RACE reads. The sample has approximately 450,000 distinct CDR3 sequences, 18% seen once. Sample: PBMCs or a T cell subset sorted from them (not recorded which). All receptors come from an adult woman who had mild COVID-19 (a few samples of this study predate the infection). Cell type and time point are not known.

J is TRBJ1-1 and V is TRBV5-1; D not resolved. CDR3 length: 14 amino acids. V lost 4 bases, J lost 8 bases, and 18 bases lay in between. CDR1 is SGHRS, CDR2 YFSETQ, per germline. CDR3: CASSPTTASIEAFF. Here the CDR3 DNA reads TGCGCCAGCAGCCCAACCACGGCGAGCATAGAAGCTTTCTTT.

J is TRBJ2-3 and V is TRBV20-1; D remains ambiguous. The V end lost 0 bases, the J end lost 6 bases, and 16 bases lay between the germline ends. In germline, CDR1 is DFQATT, CDR2 SNEGSKA (reference sequence). The CDR3 is made up of 15 amino acids. DNA of the CDR3: TGCAGTGCTAGAGATCGCCCCATACTACCGGATACGCAGTATTTT. This sequence encodes CSARDRPILPDTQYF.

With regard to this clonotype: Sequence at one end of the junction differs from germline and may be a read error. The rearrangement uses TRBV10-3 and TRBJ2-3; D remains unclear. Germline CDR1 reads ENHRY; CDR2 reads SYGVKD. The CDR3 spans 14 residues. CDR3 nucleotide sequence: TGTGCCCTCAGTGAGAGGCTAGTGACAGATACGCAGTATTTT. Translating it yields CALSERLVTDTQYF.

This clonotype was found a few times. V is TRBV14 and J is TRBJ2-5; no firm D call. The CDR3 is 14 amino acids. Per the germline V gene, CDR1 is SGHDN and CDR2 is FVKESK. Trimming cost V 3 bases and J 2 bases, with 10 bases left between them. The CDR3 is CASSQTQFQETQYF. The CDR3, as DNA: TGTGCCAGCAGCCAGACGCAGTTTCAAGAGACCCAGTACTTC.

This clonotype was seen a handful of times. J is TRBJ1-1 and V is TRBV6-6, with a weak D call TRBD1 (6 bases). CDR3 length: 12 residues. Germline V gives CDR1 MNHNY, CDR2 SVGAGI (reference sequence). The germline V and J ends were trimmed by 5 bases and 11 bases, with 15 bases remaining between them. The CDR3 is CASSPTGNKAFF. In nucleotides, the CDR3 is TGTGCCAGCAGTCCTACAGGGAACAAGGCTTTCTTT.

This clonotype was detected only a few times. The gene calls are TRBV6-5 and TRBJ2-1, with 8 nucleotides matching TRBD2. The germline V gene has CDR1 MNHEY and CDR2 SVGAGI. CDR3 length: 16 amino acids. With 2 bases clipped from V and 1 base from J, the junction kept 4 bases outside the gene matches. The CDR3 loop reads CASSYQAGVSYNEQFF. The CDR3 DNA reads TGTGCCAGCAGTTACCAAGCGGGAGTTTCCTACAATGAGCAGTTCTTC.

The chain links TRBV29-1 to TRBJ1-2; 7 nucleotides agree with TRBD1. V trimming: 0 bases; J trimming: 7 bases; junction bases outside the gene matches: 2. The CDR3 sequence is 12 residues long. The germline CDR1 and CDR2 sequences are SQVTM and ANQGSEA. This CDR3 reads CSVEEQGSGYTF. For the CDR3, the DNA is TGCAGCGTTGAAGAACAGGGGTCTGGCTACACCTTC.

The chain combines TRBV6-2 or TRBV6-3 with TRBJ1-1; unclear D gene. Germline values: CDR1 MNHEY, CDR2 SVGEGT. The ends were cut back, 4 bases at V and 1 base at J, with 10 bases in the middle. The CDR3 totals 14 residues. The CDR3 reads CASSSGVGNTEAFF. The DNA of the CDR3 is TGTGCCAGCAGTTCCGGGGTAGGGAACACTGAAGCTTTCTTT.

J is TRBJ1-1 and V is TRBV4-3; D gene uncertain. CDR3 length equals 15 residues. V was shortened by 0 bases and J by 5 bases, with 13 bases between the two germline ends. CDR1 and CDR2 from the germline V gene are LGHNA and YSLEER. The CDR3 spells CASSQDEARWTEAFF. The CDR3 DNA reads as TGCGCCAGCAGCCAAGATGAGGCAAGGTGGACTGAAGCTTTCTTT.

Only a few counts were recorded for this clonotype. The J gene is TRBJ2-5, the V gene TRBV5-4; a possible D gene is TRBD1 (6 bases). CDR1 is SGHNT, CDR2 YYREEE, per germline (reference sequence). V dropped 4 bases and J dropped 5 bases, with 12 bases sitting between them. The length of the CDR3 is 13 residues. CDR3 sequence reads: CASSTYGGETQYF. The DNA of the CDR3 is TGTGCCAGCAGCACCTATGGGGGCGAGACCCAGTACTTC.

The chain employs TRBV7-9 and TRBJ2-1, with 8 bases matching TRBD2. The CDR3 totals 18 residues. Looked up from germline, CDR1 is SEHNR and CDR2 is FQNEAQ (reference sequence). Trimming at V came to 2 bases and at J to 4 bases, leaving 13 bases not matched to a gene. CDR3 in DNA: TGTGCCAGCAGCTTACCAGCGGGGGTGGTGAAGGTATACAATGAGCAGTTCTTC. This codes for CASSLPAGVVKVYNEQFF.

This clonotype was detected a few times. The chain links TRBV9 to TRBJ1-1; the D gene is possibly TRBD1 (6 bases). The length of the CDR3 is 17 residues. Germline CDR1 reads SGDLS; CDR2 reads YYNGEE. V was pared by 4 bases and J by 0 bases, with 19 bases between. The DNA of the CDR3 is TGTGCCAGCAGCCCAGCCCAGGGGCCCACTCTGAACACTGAAGCTTTCTTT. Its translation is CASSPAQGPTLNTEAFF.

This chain uses TRBV5-4 with TRBJ2-3; TRBD2 matches at 14 bases. Germline V CDR1 and CDR2: SGHNT, YYREEE (reference sequence). The CDR3 loop spans 20 amino acids. The junction had 12 bases not matched to a gene; V was cut back by 3 bases and J by 0 bases. Here the CDR3 DNA reads TGTGCCAGCAGCTCCGGACTAGCGGGGGGTTCCTGGAGTAGCACAGATACGCAGTATTTT. Translated: CASSSGLAGGSWSSTDTQYF.

The V call is TRBV19, the J call TRBJ2-5, with D unresolved. The CDR3 is 13 amino acids. Trimming cost V 5 bases and J 5 bases, with 12 bases left between them. Germline CDR1 is LNHDA and CDR2 is SQIVND (reference sequence). The CDR3 sequence is CASSDTYTETQYF. CDR3 sequence (DNA): TGTGCCAGTAGTGACACCTATACGGAGACCCAGTACTTC.

The table lists this clonotype with a few counts. The rearrangement joins TRBV21-1 to TRBJ2-7; the table gives TRBD1 as D, unverified against the DNA. TRBV21-1 has pseudogene status. CDR3 length: 17 amino acids. DNA for the CDR3: TGTGCCAGCAGCAAAGATCTTAGGGGGCCGACCTCCTACGAGCAGTACTTC. Amino acids: CASSKDLRGPTSYEQYF.

The V and J genes are TRBV11-2 and TRBJ2-7; TRBD2 might be the D (6 bases). The CDR3 totals 15 residues. V dropped 3 bases and J dropped 3 bases, with 15 bases sitting between them. Germline V lookup: CDR1 SGHAT, CDR2 FQNNGV. This chain's CDR3 is CASSFPVGGFYEQYF. CDR3 DNA sequence: TGTGCCAGCAGCTTCCCCGTGGGAGGTTTCTACGAGCAGTACTTC.

This clonotype was seen a handful of times. This sequence joins TRBV29-1 and TRBJ1-1, with TRBD1 identical over 9 bases. The CDR3 contains 13 residues. Germline lookup yields CDR1 SQVTM and CDR2 ANQGSEA. V shed 3 bases and J 11 bases; nucleotides not matched to a gene: 10. CDR3 sequence reads: CSVDAQGATGAFF. Written as DNA, the CDR3 is TGCAGCGTTGACGCACAGGGGGCGACTGGGGCTTTCTTT.

J is TRBJ1-2 and V is TRBV14; maybe TRBD1 (5 bases). Trimming removed 1 base at V and 8 bases at J, with 8 bases between. Germline V gene lookup returns CDR1 SGHDN and CDR2 FVKESK. The CDR3 is 12 amino acids. The CDR3 sequence: CASSQVTEGYTF. The CDR3 coding sequence is TGTGCCAGCAGCCAAGTGACAGAAGGCTACACCTTC. The whole variable domain, remainder taken from reference TRBV14 and TRBJ1-2, is EAGVTQFPSHSVIEKGQTVTLRCDPISGHDNLYWYRRVMGKEIKFLLHFVKESKQDESGMPNNRFLAERTGGTYSTLKVQPAELEDSGVYFCASSQVTEGYTFGSGTRLTVV.

This clonotype was recorded a few times. This chain joins TRBV10-3 and TRBJ2-3; unclear D gene. V was pared by 3 bases and J by 3 bases, with 19 bases between. CDR3 length equals 17 residues. Germline lookup yields CDR1 ENHRY and CDR2 SYGVKD. This CDR3 is CAISDLGPSRVTDTQYF. The CDR3 region has the DNA TGTGCCATCAGTGACCTTGGACCCTCAAGGGTAACAGATACGCAGTATTTT.

This clonotype was picked up a small number of times. This chain uses TRBV4-1 with TRBJ1-1, with 7 positions matching TRBD1. Trimming removed 4 bases from V and 1 base from J; junction bases left unmatched: 6. This CDR3 has 15 residues. Germline assignment: CDR1 MGHRA and CDR2 YSYEKL. The CDR3 reads CASSRTGTENTEAFF. The CDR3 region has the DNA TGCGCCAGCAGCCGTACCGGGACAGAGAACACTGAAGCTTTCTTT.

This chain links TRBV7-8 with TRBJ2-5; D is ambiguous. With 7 bases removed from V and 5 bases from J, the gap between germline ends came to 23 bases. CDR1 is SGHVS and CDR2 is FQNEAQ in the germline V gene. The CDR3 runs 16 residues. The CDR3 is CASTPLRAFSKETQYF. The DNA of the CDR3 is TGTGCCAGCACCCCTCTAAGAGCGTTCAGTAAGGAGACCCAGTACTTC.

The V gene is TRBV5-6, the J gene TRBJ1-1; 11 positions agree with TRBD1. The V segment lost 4 bases and the J segment 9 bases; nucleotides outside the gene matches: 8. CDR1 is SGHDT, CDR2 YYEEEE, per germline. There are 14 residues in the CDR3. CDR3 loop: CASSLGTGGAQAFF. In DNA form, the CDR3 reads TGTGCCAGCAGCCTAGGGACAGGGGGGGCCCAAGCTTTCTTT.

The rearrangement uses TRBV25-1 and TRBJ2-3; 7 nucleotides match TRBD2. After removal of 0 bases from V and 3 bases from J, the junction contained 6 bases not matched to a gene. The CDR3 runs to 16 residues. CDR1 and CDR2 from the germline V gene are MGHDK and SYGVNS. The CDR3 DNA follows: TGTGCCAGCAGTGAATATGACTTGGGGGGGACAGATACGCAGTATTTT. This encodes CASSEYDLGGTDTQYF.

This clonotype has only a few counts. This chain uses TRBV6-2 or TRBV6-3 with TRBJ2-1, with 8 bases aligning to TRBD2. This CDR3 is built from 15 residues. Germline CDR1 and CDR2: MNHEY and SVGEGT. With 3 bases clipped from V and 8 bases from J, the junction kept 9 bases outside the gene matches. The DNA for the CDR3 is TGTGCCAGCAGTTATTGGGCTAGCGGGCACTATGAGCAGTTCTTC. The encoded protein is CASSYWASGHYEQFF.

This clonotype has a handful of counts. This chain links TRBV4-2 with TRBJ2-1, with TRBD2 matching over 9 bases. V lost 3 bases to trimming and J lost 6 bases; unmatched junction nucleotides: 15. Germline V gives CDR1 LGHNA, CDR2 YNFKEQ. The CDR3 sequence is 18 residues long. Here the CDR3 reads CASSQRRGGAPRSNEQFF. The CDR3 coding sequence is TGTGCCAGCAGCCAGAGGCGCGGGGGGGCCCCTCGGAGCAATGAGCAGTTCTTC.

This chain connects TRBV20-1 to TRBJ2-7; D is unclear. The CDR3 extends over 14 amino acids. Germline V lookup: CDR1 DFQATT, CDR2 SNEGSKA (reference sequence). Between the trimmed V and J ends, which lost 6 bases and 0 bases, there was a span of 15 bases. Here the CDR3 reads CSALWVTPSYEQYF. The CDR3 coding sequence is TGCAGTGCCCTCTGGGTCACCCCCTCCTACGAGCAGTACTTC.

This clonotype occurred a few times. The rearrangement uses TRBV24-1 and TRBJ2-3; D gene ambiguous. This CDR3 has 16 amino acids. Trimming left V 3 bases short and J 0 bases short, with 12 bases between. Germline values: CDR1 KGHDR, CDR2 SFDVKD. As DNA, the CDR3 is TGTGCCACCAGTGATGGGGTCAGGTCAAGCACAGATACGCAGTATTTT. Translated, it gives CATSDGVRSSTDTQYF.